Following are 15 T cell receptor beta chains from one sample sequenced in a study of shared clonotypes between healthy human individuals. Profiling relied on immunoSEQ multiplex PCR, and the TCRdb table lists in-frame clones only, not all of them. The sample holds roughly 2,300,000 clones; roughly 90% are singletons and the top ten take 0.3% to 0.45%. The sequencing sample was made of naive CD4+ T cells from PBMCs. Documented subset: CD45RA+ positively selected. These TCRs come from a man younger than 30 in good health. Some clones in this sample may be carry-over from other donors' samples.

The CDR3 DNA follows: TGTGCCAGCAGCTTAGTCCCCGGCAATGAGCAGTTCTTC. As protein: CASSLVPGNEQFF. This chain connects TRBV7-9 to TRBJ2-1; no firm D call. The V gene lost 1 base and the J gene lost 6 bases, with 7 bases spanning the gap. Germline V gene data show CDR1 as SEHNR and CDR2 as FQNEAQ (reference sequence). This CDR3 has 13 residues.

This chain connects TRBV11-3 to TRBJ2-4; 16 nucleotides align to TRBD2. In germline, CDR1 is SGHNT, CDR2 YENEEA. The junction had 7 bases not matched to a gene; V was cut back by 5 bases and J by 9 bases. This CDR3 has 16 residues. The chain's CDR3 is CASSPGLAGGPGIQYF. As DNA, the CDR3 is TGTGCCAGCAGCCCGGGACTAGCGGGAGGGCCGGGCATTCAGTACTTC.

The chain's CDR3 is CASSYTGTDTQYF. The CDR3 coding sequence is TGTGCCAGCAGCTATACTGGCACAGATACGCAGTATTTT. The chain uses TRBV7-6 and TRBJ2-3; D is unresolved. Germline CDR1 SGHVS, CDR2 FNYEAQ. The V end lost 4 bases, the J end lost 1 base, and 6 bases lay between the germline ends. The CDR3 contains 13 residues. The whole variable domain, filled in from reference TRBV7-6 and TRBJ2-3, reads GAGVSQSPRYKVTKRGQDVALRCDPISGHVSLYWYRQALGQGPEFLTYFNYEAQQDKSGLPNDRFSAERPEGSISTLTIQRTEQRDSAMYRCASSYTGTDTQYFGPGTRLTVL.

This rearrangement joins TRBV28 to TRBJ1-1; D might be TRBD1 (5 bases). The CDR3 is 14 residues long. Trimming removed 7 bases at V and 4 bases at J, with 16 bases between. CDR1 MDHEN and CDR2 SYDVKM come from the germline V gene. The CDR3, as DNA: TGTGCCAGCAACCTGGGACTGATAGGCACTGAAGCTTTCTTT. Its protein is CASNLGLIGTEAFF. The full variable domain, its missing parts supplied by reference TRBV28 and TRBJ1-1, is DVKVTQSSRYLVKRTGEKVFLECVQDMDHENMFWYRQDPGLGLRLIYFSYDVKMKEKGDIPEGYSVSREKKERFSLILESASTNQTSMYLCASNLGLIGTEAFFGQGTRLTVV.

J is TRBJ2-1 and V is TRBV11-2; 10 bases map to TRBD2. With V trimmed by 4 bases and J by 4 bases, 1 base remained unmatched. This CDR3 contains 14 residues. Germline V gene data show CDR1 as SGHAT and CDR2 as FQNNGV. In nucleotides, the CDR3 is TGTGCCAGCAGCTGGACTAGCGGATACAATGAGCAGTTCTTC. Amino acid sequence: CASSWTSGYNEQFF.

This chain connects TRBV28 to TRBJ1-2; unclear D gene. There are 16 residues in the CDR3. Germline V gene lookup returns CDR1 MDHEN and CDR2 SYDVKM. V was shortened by 8 bases and J by 4 bases, with 23 bases between the two germline ends. The CDR3 sequence: CASHTPAAGVGYGYTF. CDR3 in DNA: TGTGCCAGCCATACCCCGGCGGCTGGGGTGGGCTATGGCTACACCTTC.

The chain is built from TRBV5-1 and TRBJ1-2; a possible D gene is TRBD1 (5 bases). Germline V gene lookup returns CDR1 SGHRS and CDR2 YFSETQ. The V gene lost 4 bases and the J gene lost 8 bases, with 21 bases spanning the gap. The CDR3 extends over 15 amino acids. CDR3 coding DNA: TGCGCCAGCAGCCCCGGGGCCGGCCTCGGGCAGGGCTACACCTTC. This gives the protein CASSPGAGLGQGYTF.

The rearrangement joins TRBV14 to TRBJ2-7; 8 bases align to TRBD1. Per the germline V gene, CDR1 is SGHDN and CDR2 is FVKESK. The length of the CDR3 is 16 residues. The junction had 7 bases not matched to a gene; V was cut back by 0 bases and J by 3 bases. Here the CDR3 reads CASSQDRRTGNYEQYF. CDR3 bases: TGTGCCAGCAGCCAAGATCGGCGGACAGGGAACTACGAGCAGTACTTC.

This clone was observed a single time. The chain uses TRBV7-9 and TRBJ2-1, with 11 nucleotides matching TRBD2. The CDR3 sequence is 15 residues long. Germline trimming cut 3 bases from V and 4 bases from J; bases unmatched to any gene: 2. From germline, CDR1 is SEHNR and CDR2 FQNEAQ (reference sequence). Here the CDR3 DNA reads TGTGCCAGCAGCTTTAGCGGGAGGGGGTACAATGAGCAGTTCTTC. It encodes CASSFSGRGYNEQFF.

The V and J genes are TRBV10-2 and TRBJ2-7; D may be TRBD1 (6 bases). V was trimmed by 6 bases and J by 6 bases, leaving 18 bases between them. The CDR3 consists of 14 residues. Germline V lookup: CDR1 WSHSY, CDR2 SAAADI. CDR3 in DNA: TGCGCCAGCAGGGAAACAGGGCAGGGGCCCGAGCAGTACTTC. Amino acid sequence: CASRETGQGPEQYF.

In the case of this clone: The sample contains more than one DNA sequence encoding this CDR3. DNA of the CDR3: TGTGCCAGCAGCCTAAACAGGGACCGGGGCACTGAAGCTTTCTTT. Protein sequence: CASSLNRDRGTEAFF. This chain links TRBV6-5 with TRBJ1-1, with D perhaps TRBD1 (6 bases). Germline-derived CDR1 and CDR2 are MNHEY and SVGAGI. The CDR3 loop spans 15 amino acids. Deletions cut 6 bases from V and 4 bases from J, with 18 bases between.

The gene calls are TRBV14 and TRBJ1-2, with 8 bases identical to TRBD1. The germline V gene has CDR1 SGHDN and CDR2 FVKESK. The V gene end was trimmed by 5 bases and the J gene end by 7 bases; junction bases not matched to a gene: 6. This CDR3 region has 13 residues. The DNA of the CDR3 is TGTGCCAGCAGCGTGGACAGGGTTGTTGGCTACACCTTC. Translated: CASSVDRVVGYTF.

The CDR3 nucleotides read TGTGCCAGCAGCTTGGATTTGGGGGGGCGATTTTATGGCTACACCTTC. Translating gives CASSLDLGGRFYGYTF. V is TRBV5-4 and J is TRBJ1-2, with D possibly matching TRBD1 (6 bases). Germline V gene sequence: CDR1 SGHNT, CDR2 YYREEE (reference sequence). The CDR3 is 16 amino acids. V was shortened by 0 bases and J by 5 bases, with 17 bases between the two germline ends.

A note on this clone: The sample has other DNA sequences that encode this CDR3 too. The genes are TRBV7-8 and TRBJ1-2; weak D call: TRBD1 (5 bases). CDR3 length: 13 residues. Trimming shortened V by 5 bases and J by 4 bases, and 11 bases separated the two germline ends. The germline CDR1 and CDR2 sequences are SGHVS and FQNEAQ. The CDR3 region is CASSPRQFYGYTF. The CDR3 DNA is TGTGCCAGCAGCCCTAGACAGTTCTATGGCTACACCTTC.

The gene calls are TRBV28 and TRBJ1-3; unclear D gene. The CDR3 is made up of 16 amino acids. V lost 0 bases to trimming and J lost 6 bases, with 15 bases between them. Germline V gives CDR1 MDHEN, CDR2 SYDVKM. CDR3 bases: TGTGCCAGCAGTTTATGGGGCACCGACGAATCAAACACCATATATTTT. It translates to CASSLWGTDESNTIYF.